Detailed here is one T cell receptor beta chain. The data derive from a study of blood T cell repertoires in COVID-19. Germline loops: CDR1 LNHDA, CDR2 SQIVND (reference sequence). V shed 9 bases and J 4 bases; nucleotides not matched to a gene: 3. The CDR3 totals 12 residues. As originally analysed: Amplification with reference gene primers provided the estimates of nucleated cell counts. The data were produced by immunoSEQ multiplex PCR, yet TCRdb's version contains in-frame clones alone and is incomplete. V and J calls and clone size are given by that table; D and trimming were obtained from the DNA. The sample yields about 220,000 clones, approximately 85% seen once.

The genes are TRBV19 and TRBJ1-2, with TRBD1 matching over 9 bases. The sequencing input was peripheral blood. The TCR was taken from a woman between 70 and 85 years old with COVID-19, enrolled during active disease. CDR3 loop: CASKDRGYGYTF. The CDR3 DNA reads TGTGCCAGCAAGGACAGGGGCTATGGCTACACCTTC.